These 17 T cell receptor beta chains share one sample of origin, sequenced in a study of blood T cells in healthy people across ages. The authors ran a second PCR of about 7 to 12 cycles using a sample-barcoded 5' primer and a J-beta primer mix. Each CDR3 protein is one row after TCRdb ran MiXCR on the 5' RACE reads. Of 780,000 or so distinct CDR3 sequences listed, roughly 25% are singletons. These records were also assigned to another study, of T cells of mothers and their children.

The specimen sequenced was blood. These receptors were collected from a boy younger than 18 in good health.

This clonotype was seen repeatedly, ten times or more. The chain joins TRBV20-1 to TRBJ2-7; D is unclear. This CDR3 is 14 amino acids long. Germline V gives CDR1 DFQATT, CDR2 SNEGSKA (reference sequence). V shed 0 bases and J shed 3 bases, with 12 bases lying between them. CDR3 loop: CSARDIGEIYEQYF. In nucleotides, the CDR3 is TGCAGTGCTAGAGATATTGGGGAAATCTACGAGCAGTACTTC.

The CDR3: CSARQGAREKLFF. The CDR3, as DNA: TGCAGTGCCAGACAGGGGGCGCGGGAAAAACTGTTTTTT. The genes are TRBV20-1 and TRBJ1-4, with TRBD1 identical over 10 bases. Trimming removed 6 bases from V and 8 bases from J; junction bases left unmatched: 6. CDR1 is DFQATT, CDR2 SNEGSKA, per germline (reference sequence). The CDR3 is made up of 13 amino acids.

This clonotype is a singleton in its sample. It is likely a read error, because the conserved phenylalanine at the end of the CDR3 is missing. The chain's CDR3 is CASTDKGLSTDTQYL. The DNA for the CDR3 is TGTGCCAGCACCGACAAGGGACTTTCCACAGATACGCAGTATTTA. This chain connects TRBV3-1 to TRBJ2-3, with a possible D match to TRBD2 (6 bases). Per the germline V gene, CDR1 is LGHDT and CDR2 is YNNKEL (reference sequence). This CDR3 spans 15 amino acids. V was shortened by 7 bases and J by 2 bases, with 16 bases between the two germline ends.

The chain links TRBV29-1 to TRBJ2-5; 7 bases fit TRBD1. Gene TRBJ2-1 matches the end of the DNA better, so the J call may be wrong. Germline CDR1 SQVTM, CDR2 ANQGSEA. The CDR3 spans 14 residues. The CDR3 DNA follows: TGCAGCGTGGATACAGGGGTGTCCTACAATGAGCAGTTCTTC. The encoded protein is CSVDTGVSYNEQFF.

Only one count was recorded for this clonotype. This chain uses TRBV29-1 with TRBJ2-5; 9 positions agree with TRBD2. The last part of the DNA fits TRBJ2-1 better; the J call may be wrong. The CDR3 is made up of 14 amino acids. Germline V CDR1 and CDR2: SQVTM, ANQGSEA. DNA of the CDR3: TGCAGCGTTGGGGATAGCGGGAGCCACAATGAGCAGTTCTTC. This codes for CSVGDSGSHNEQFF.

This clonotype was detected a few times. The chain recombines TRBV7-2 with TRBJ2-5; 7 positions agree with TRBD2. With 1 base clipped from V and 5 bases from J, the junction kept 10 bases outside the gene matches. The CDR3 is 16 residues long. CDR1 SGHTA and CDR2 FQGNSA come from the germline V gene. The CDR3 reads CASSLVGAGSLETQYF. The CDR3 DNA sequence: TGTGCCAGCAGCTTAGTTGGAGCGGGGAGCCTGGAGACCCAGTACTTC.

This clonotype was seen more than once but under ten times. This chain uses TRBV4-3 with TRBJ2-3, with 12 bases lining up with TRBD2. The CDR3 is 16 residues long. V was clipped by 4 bases and J by 3 bases; unmatched bases: 5. Germline V gives CDR1 LGHNA, CDR2 YSLEER. CDR3: CASSPGLAGLTDTQYF. The CDR3 region has the DNA TGCGCCAGCAGCCCAGGACTAGCGGGGCTTACAGATACGCAGTATTTT.

The chain has TRBV6-6 and TRBJ2-5; no reliable D call. The CDR3 contains 13 residues. Germline V gene lookup returns CDR1 MNHNY and CDR2 SVGAGI (reference sequence). V shed 2 bases and J shed 5 bases, with 9 bases lying between them. DNA for the CDR3: TGTGCCAGCAGTTACGGGCTACGGGAGACCCAGTACTTC. This codes for CASSYGLRETQYF.

This clonotype has a handful of counts. The genes are TRBV7-9 and TRBJ1-2; 7 bases are a match to TRBD1. Germline CDR1 is SEHNR and CDR2 is FQNEAQ (reference sequence). CDR3 length: 14 amino acids. V lost 4 bases and J lost 6; bases outside the gene matches: 8. Here the CDR3 DNA reads TGTGCCAGCAGCTCCCACAGGGGATCGAATGGCTACACCTTC. Translating gives CASSSHRGSNGYTF.

About this clonotype: Compared with germline, one end of the junction differs, possibly owing to a read error. The gene calls are TRBV5-1 and TRBJ2-5; 10 bases agree with TRBD2. CDR3 length: 14 residues. CDR1 and CDR2 (germline): SGHRS, YFSETQ. The CDR3 coding sequence is TGCGCCAGCAGCCAGCGGGAGGGTCAAGTGACCCAGTACTTC. It specifies CASSQREGQVTQYF.

The table lists this clonotype with a few counts. V gene TRBV9 combines with J gene TRBJ2-7, with D perhaps assigned TRBD1 or TRBD2 (6 bases each). Germline assignment: CDR1 SGDLS and CDR2 YYNGEE. The V end was cut by 0 bases, the J end by 7 bases, with 14 bases between. This CDR3 is built from 14 residues. The CDR3 nucleotides are TGTGCCAGCAGCGTAGCTACGGGGGCGGAGGAGCAGTACTTC. Protein: CASSVATGAEEQYF. Full variable domain (outside the CDR3, taken from reference TRBV9 and TRBJ2-7): DSGVTQTPKHLITATGQRVTLRCSPRSGDLSVYWYQQSLDQGLQFLIQYYNGEERAKGNILERFSAQQFPDLHSELNLSSLELGDSALYFCASSVATGAEEQYFGPGTRLTVT.

This clonotype was detected a few times. The V gene is TRBV10-3, the J gene TRBJ2-5, with D possibly TRBD2 on 5 matching bases. The V and J ends lost 3 bases and 5 bases respectively, with 10 bases between them. Per germline, CDR1 ENHRY and CDR2 SYGVKD. The CDR3 is made up of 13 amino acids. The CDR3 here is CAISERGVETQYF. DNA of the CDR3: TGTGCCATCAGTGAACGGGGAGTGGAGACCCAGTACTTC.

The sample holds a few counts of this clonotype. CDR3 loop: CASSYPQTAMESSYEQYF. The CDR3 bases are TGTGCCAGCAGTTACCCCCAAACGGCAATGGAGAGCTCCTACGAGCAGTACTTC. The chain combines TRBV6-5 with TRBJ2-7; D remains ambiguous. CDR3 length equals 18 residues. The V gene's germline CDR1 is MNHEY and CDR2 SVGAGI. Trimming took 2 bases from V and 0 from J, leaving 20 bases between them.

The chain employs TRBV25-1 and TRBJ2-3, with no clear D. Trimming took off 3 bases at V and 2 bases at J, with 12 bases between the two ends. Germline loops: CDR1 MGHDK, CDR2 SYGVNS. This CDR3 has 15 amino acids. Here the CDR3 DNA reads TGTGCCAGCAGTGACCCTACATACAACACAGATACGCAGTATTTT. It yields the protein CASSDPTYNTDTQYF.

V usage is TRBV5-1 and J usage is TRBJ2-3; tentative D call: TRBD2 (6 bases). Germline CDR1 reads SGHRS; CDR2 reads YFSETQ. This CDR3 has 12 residues. The V end was cut by 4 bases, the J end by 7 bases, with 10 bases between. The CDR3 DNA reads as TGCGCCAGCAGCCCGGAGGGGAATACGCAGTATTTT. Its translation: CASSPEGNTQYF.

The sample holds a few counts of this clonotype. The chain recombines TRBV3-1 with TRBJ2-3; D not resolved. V lost 0 bases and J 4 bases, leaving 11 bases between the germline ends. The V gene's germline CDR1 is LGHDT and CDR2 YNNKEL (reference sequence). The CDR3 has 15 amino acids. The CDR3 spells CASSQEALPADTQYF. In DNA, the CDR3 is TGTGCCAGCAGCCAAGAAGCACTACCCGCAGATACGCAGTATTTT.

The V and J genes are TRBV5-1 and TRBJ1-1; D not certain. Germline values: CDR1 SGHRS, CDR2 YFSETQ. The length of the CDR3 is 14 residues. V was pared by 0 bases and J by 2 bases, with 8 bases between. In DNA form, the CDR3 reads TGCGCCAGCAGCTTGGCCAAGGCTAACACTGAAGCTTTCTTT. Translation gives CASSLAKANTEAFF. The full variable domain, with the rest looked up from reference TRBV5-1 and TRBJ1-1, is KAGVTQTPRYLIKTRGQQVTLSCSPISGHRSVSWYQQTPGQGLQFLFEYFSETQRNKGNFPGRFSGRQFSNSRSEMNVSTLELGDSALYLCASSLAKANTEAFFGQGTRLTVV.